The clone carrying this T cell receptor (beta chain) appeared a single time. Antigen unknown. The sample carries other DNA sequences with the same CDR3. Each PCR replicate from the sorted subsets contained approximately 0.2 ug DNA, which is around 30,000 T cell genomes. Sequencing was performed with immunoSEQ multiplex PCR; in TCRdb, only in-frame clones are kept and a portion is missing. The sample lists around 1.4 million clones, approximately 98.5% occurring once. There are 13 residues in the CDR3. The V and J ends lost 4 bases and 2 bases, in that order; junction bases with no gene match: 1. CDR1 is LNHDA, CDR2 SQIVND, per germline (reference sequence). These data belong to a study of shared clonotypes between healthy human individuals. Whole-study findings and limits: Clonotype sharing across donors was expected to vary with sequencing depth.

Sequencing was carried out using naive CD4+ T cells sorted from blood. Documented subset: CD45RA+ positively selected. The rearrangement links TRBV19 to TRBJ2-7, with 8 bases aligning to TRBD1. This receptor was taken from a man younger than 45 in good health. Here the CDR3 reads CASSRTGPYEQYF. The CDR3 DNA reads TGTGCCAGTAGTAGGACAGGGCCCTACGAGCAGTACTTC.